Below are 25 T cell receptor beta chains sequenced from a single sample in a study of human T cells and chemical hapten exposure. Time point described: patch test 1, 2 weeks after DPC sensitization. Regarding treatment: therapeutic diphenylcyclopropenone sensitization with weekly scalp DPC. Each CDR3 protein gets one entry after TCRdb re-called the RACE reads with MiXCR. The table shows 95,000 to 100,000 distinct CDR3 sequences, with around 12% occurring only once. The input for sequencing was whole blood, taken in connection with sensitization to the hapten diphenylcyclopropenone (DPC). The receptors derive from a woman aged 40 to 50 with alopecia areata. Some clones in this sample may be carry-over from other donors' samples.

This clonotype was counted ten times or more. This chain uses TRBV11-2 with TRBJ2-3, with unresolved D. Trimming removed 1 base from V and 1 base from J, with 6 bases in between. Germline V CDR1 and CDR2: SGHAT, FQNNGV. This CDR3 contains 14 residues. CDR3 in amino acids: CASSLGHRTDTQYF. The CDR3 region has the DNA TGTGCCAGCAGCTTAGGACACCGCACAGATACGCAGTATTTT. The entire variable domain, with the rest obtained from reference TRBV11-2 and TRBJ2-3, is as follows: EAGVAQSPRYKIIEKRQSVAFWCNPISGHATLYWYQQILGQGPKLLIQFQNNGVVDDSQLPKDRFSAERLKGVDSTLKIQPAKLEDSAVYLCASSLGHRTDTQYFGPGTRLTVL.

This clonotype showed up many times. The chain employs TRBV6-2 or TRBV6-3 and TRBJ2-7; the match to TRBD1 covers 12 bases. J was trimmed by 4 bases and V by 6 bases; bases with no gene match: 7. CDR3 size: 15 residues. Germline V gene data show CDR1 as MNHEY and CDR2 as SVGEGT. The CDR3 sequence is CASRKGQGASYEQYF. CDR3 nucleotide sequence: TGTGCCAGCAGAAAGGGACAGGGGGCAAGTTACGAGCAGTACTTC.

This clonotype was detected many times. V is TRBV6-6 and J is TRBJ2-7; TRBD2 matches 13 bases. J gave up 5 bases and V 4 bases, and 5 bases lay outside the gene matches. The CDR3 runs to 15 residues. Germline lookup yields CDR1 MNHNY and CDR2 SVGAGI (reference sequence). DNA for the CDR3: TGTGCCAGCAGTTCCCCCGGGACTAGCGGGAACGAGCAGTACTTC. Translated, it gives CASSSPGTSGNEQYF.

As for this clonotype: Possible read error: a much larger clone is one base away. The DNA for the CDR3 is TGTGCCAGCGGACAGGACCCCTACGAGCAGTACTTC. It translates to CASGQDPYEQYF. The genes are TRBV2 and TRBJ2-7; 7 bases match TRBD1. The J segment lost 2 bases and the V segment lost 8 bases, leaving 3 bases of the junction unmatched. CDR3 length equals 12 residues. Germline loops: CDR1 SNHLY, CDR2 FYNNEI.

A few counts support this clonotype. This rearrangement joins TRBV25-1 to TRBJ1-5; 7 bases are a match to TRBD1. Germline CDR1 is MGHDK and CDR2 is SYGVNS. The V gene end was trimmed by 1 base and the J gene end by 9 bases; junction bases not matched to a gene: 6. The CDR3 spans 14 residues. Here the CDR3 DNA reads TGTGCCAGCAGTGAATCAGGGGGACGGGGGCCCCAGCATTTT. It yields the protein CASSESGGRGPQHF.

The chain links TRBV29-1 to TRBJ2-1, with 10 positions matching TRBD2. V trimming: 7 bases; J trimming: 8 bases; junction bases outside the gene matches: 11. Per germline, CDR1 SQVTM and CDR2 ANQGSEA. The CDR3 spans 14 residues. The CDR3 region is CSAQAGGQFHEQFF. Written as DNA, the CDR3 is TGCAGCGCCCAAGCGGGAGGGCAATTCCATGAGCAGTTCTTC.

The CDR3, as DNA: TGTGCCTGGAGCCGTTTTACAGCGATCTATGGCTACACCTTC. Its translation is CAWSRFTAIYGYTF. The chain employs TRBV30 and TRBJ1-2; D is unresolved. CDR1 and CDR2 from the germline V gene are GTSNPN and SVGIG (reference sequence). Trimming removed 3 bases at V and 4 bases at J, with 15 bases between. The CDR3 spans 14 residues. The whole variable domain, filled in from reference TRBV30 and TRBJ1-2, reads SQTIHQWPATLVQPVGSPLSLECTVEGTSNPNLYWYRQAAGRGLQLLFYSVGIGQISSEVPQNLSASRPQDRQFILSSKKLLLSDSGFYLCAWSRFTAIYGYTFGSGTRLTVV.

The chain employs TRBV29-1 and TRBJ1-1; D gene uncertain. The V and J ends lost 4 bases and 1 base respectively, with 7 bases between them. CDR1 is SQVTM, CDR2 ANQGSEA, per germline. There are 12 residues in the CDR3. The CDR3 bases are TGCAGCGTTGGGAGCGAGAACACTGAAGCTTTCTTT. Translation gives CSVGSENTEAFF.

The chain uses TRBV3-1 and TRBJ1-1; D gene unclear. Trimming cost V 4 bases and J 2 bases, with 17 bases left between them. The CDR3 loop spans 16 amino acids. Germline assignment: CDR1 LGHDT and CDR2 YNNKEL (reference sequence). For the CDR3, the DNA is TGTGCCAGCAGCCTAGATCTCATTGGGGTCAACACTGAAGCTTTCTTT. Translating gives CASSLDLIGVNTEAFF. Using reference TRBV3-1 and TRBJ1-1 for the parts outside the CDR3, the full variable domain is DTAVSQTPKYLVTQMGNDKSIKCEQNLGHDTMYWYKQDSKKFLKIMFSYNNKELIINETVPNRFSPKSPDKAHLNLHINSLELGDSAVYFCASSLDLIGVNTEAFFGQGTRLTVV.

This clonotype appeared a few times. V usage is TRBV28 and J usage is TRBJ2-3; D remains ambiguous. Germline CDR1 and CDR2: MDHEN and SYDVKM. There are 14 residues in the CDR3. The V end was cut by 4 bases, the J end by 4 bases, with 12 bases between. This CDR3 is CASSSYRAADTQYF. The CDR3 bases are TGTGCCAGCAGTTCGTACCGGGCTGCAGATACGCAGTATTTT. The full variable domain, with the rest looked up from reference TRBV28 and TRBJ2-3, is DVKVTQSSRYLVKRTGEKVFLECVQDMDHENMFWYRQDPGLGLRLIYFSYDVKMKEKGDIPEGYSVSREKKERFSLILESASTNQTSMYLCASSSYRAADTQYFGPGTRLTVL.

This clonotype was seen at least ten times. V gene TRBV28 combines with J gene TRBJ2-7; TRBD1 matches 10 bases. Germline CDR1 reads MDHEN; CDR2 reads SYDVKM. The ends lost 2 bases at V and 4 bases at J; junction bases unmatched: 5. The CDR3 is 15 amino acids. CDR3 amino acids: CASSLTGDRGYEQYF. DNA for the CDR3: TGTGCCAGCAGTTTAACCGGGGACAGGGGATACGAGCAGTACTTC.

V gene TRBV28 combines with J gene TRBJ2-1; 14 bases are shared with TRBD2. Germline lookup yields CDR1 MDHEN and CDR2 SYDVKM. The CDR3 is made up of 16 amino acids. V shed 4 bases and J 6 bases; nucleotides not matched to a gene: 5. The CDR3 is CASSSEGLAGGNEQFF. CDR3 in DNA: TGTGCCAGCAGTTCCGAAGGACTAGCGGGAGGCAATGAGCAGTTCTTC.

Remarks on this clonotype: An end of the junction differs from the germline gene, which may be a read error. This chain uses TRBV6-6 with TRBJ1-5; TRBD1 is a possible D gene (5 bases). Germline V lookup: CDR1 MNHNY, CDR2 SVGAGI (reference sequence). This CDR3 has 15 residues. CDR3 loop: CASTYGADSNQPQHF. DNA for the CDR3: TGTGCCAGCACTTACGGGGCAGATAGCAATCAGCCCCAGCATTTT.

This clonotype was seen a handful of times. This chain connects TRBV12-3 or TRBV12-4 to TRBJ2-1; no definite D call. V was shortened by 6 bases and J by 9 bases, with 18 bases between the two germline ends. The CDR3 has 14 amino acids. The CDR3 DNA is TGTGCCAGCAGGCCCAAAAGAGAGTCGAGTGAGCAGTTCTTC. It encodes CASRPKRESSEQFF.

This clonotype has just a few counts. The rearrangement uses TRBV6-2 or TRBV6-3 and TRBJ2-3; a weak D match, TRBD1 (6 bases). The germline CDR1 and CDR2 sequences are MNHEY and SVGEGT. The CDR3 sequence is 15 residues long. Trimming removed 2 bases from V and 2 bases from J, with 11 bases in between. The CDR3 loop reads CASSYGQRYTDTQYF. Written as DNA, the CDR3 is TGTGCCAGCAGTTACGGACAGCGATACACAGATACGCAGTATTTT.

This clonotype showed up many times. The J gene is TRBJ2-1, the V gene TRBV20-1, with 7 bases identical to TRBD2. This CDR3 has 15 residues. V was clipped by 0 bases and J by 4 bases; unmatched bases: 6. Germline CDR1 reads DFQATT; CDR2 reads SNEGSKA (reference sequence). The CDR3 loop reads CSARDPSGVYNEQFF. Written as DNA, the CDR3 is TGCAGTGCTAGAGATCCCAGCGGGGTGTACAATGAGCAGTTCTTC.

V usage is TRBV7-9 and J usage is TRBJ1-1, with TRBD1 matching 7 bases. Germline assignment: CDR1 SEHNR and CDR2 FQNEAQ (reference sequence). This CDR3 spans 19 amino acids. J lost 0 bases, V lost 2 bases, and 15 bases had no gene match. The CDR3 DNA follows: TGTGCCAGCAGCTTAATCAAGCCGTTCCTGACAGGGATGAACACTGAAGCTTTCTTT. Translating it yields CASSLIKPFLTGMNTEAFF.

This clonotype has only a few counts. The chain employs TRBV5-1 and TRBJ1-5; a possible D gene is TRBD1 (5 bases). There are 14 residues in the CDR3. Trimming took off 1 base at V and 5 bases at J, with 10 bases between the two ends. Per the germline V gene, CDR1 is SGHRS and CDR2 is YFSETQ. CDR3 nucleotides: TGCGCCAGCAGCTTGCTAGGGGACGATCAGCCCCAGCATTTT. It specifies CASSLLGDDQPQHF.

The chain carries TRBV6-2 or TRBV6-3 and TRBJ1-4; D is perhaps TRBD1 (5 bases). CDR3 length: 16 amino acids. Germline loops: CDR1 MNHEY, CDR2 SVGEGT. Trimming removed 2 bases at V and 3 bases at J, with 13 bases between. This chain's CDR3 is CASSYPHGQANEKLFF. The CDR3 nucleotides read TGTGCCAGCAGTTACCCCCACGGACAAGCTAATGAAAAACTGTTTTTT.

CDR3: CASSLTLGEKLFF. For the CDR3, the DNA is TGTGCCAGCAGTTTAACGTTAGGTGAAAAACTGTTTTTT. The gene calls are TRBV28 and TRBJ1-4; D is unclear. CDR3 length: 13 amino acids. Germline V gene lookup returns CDR1 MDHEN and CDR2 SYDVKM. V was trimmed by 2 bases and J by 7 bases, leaving 8 bases between them.

Many counts were recorded for this clonotype. The J gene is TRBJ2-2, the V gene TRBV6-6; D is unresolved. The CDR3 length is 14 residues. Trimming removed 1 base from V and 6 bases from J, with 9 bases in between. The germline CDR1 and CDR2 sequences are MNHNY and SVGAGI (reference sequence). The CDR3 DNA is TGTGCCAGCAGTTACTGGCCAGATGCCGGGGAGCTGTTTTTT. This sequence encodes CASSYWPDAGELFF.

The V call is TRBV27, the J call TRBJ1-5, with 7 nucleotides matching TRBD1. The germline gives CDR1 MNHEY, CDR2 SMNVEV (reference sequence). The CDR3 has 15 residues. V dropped 6 bases and J dropped 9; count of bases not matched to a gene: 14. CDR3 in DNA: TGTGCCAGCAGCGGGACAGCCACATCGTTCTGGCCCCAGCATTTT. It encodes CASSGTATSFWPQHF.

The chain's CDR3 is CASNDLGTRRNQPQHF. In nucleotides, the CDR3 is TGTGCCAGTAATGATTTGGGGACCCGGCGGAATCAGCCCCAGCATTTT. V usage is TRBV19 and J usage is TRBJ1-5, with D perhaps TRBD1 (5 bases). V lost 7 bases to trimming and J lost 4 bases, with 20 bases between them. Germline V gene data show CDR1 as LNHDA and CDR2 as SQIVND (reference sequence). The CDR3 spans 16 residues.

The J gene is TRBJ2-7, the V gene TRBV29-1, with 8 nucleotides matching TRBD2. V lost 1 base to trimming and J lost 2 bases; unmatched junction nucleotides: 10. The CDR3 covers 16 residues. Germline assignment: CDR1 SQVTM and CDR2 ANQGSEA. The CDR3 sequence is CSVEAGYLAGAYEQYF. In DNA, the CDR3 is TGCAGCGTTGAAGCAGGCTACCTAGCGGGTGCCTACGAGCAGTACTTC.

This clonotype came up a few times. This chain links TRBV11-2 with TRBJ2-3, with 10 bases lining up with TRBD1. The V gene end was trimmed by 3 bases and the J gene end by 4 bases; junction bases not matched to a gene: 4. The CDR3 is 15 residues long. In germline, CDR1 is SGHAT, CDR2 FQNNGV. The CDR3 nucleotides read TGTGCCAGCAGCTTCGGACAGGGGGGTCCAGATACGCAGTATTTT. Translated, it gives CASSFGQGGPDTQYF.